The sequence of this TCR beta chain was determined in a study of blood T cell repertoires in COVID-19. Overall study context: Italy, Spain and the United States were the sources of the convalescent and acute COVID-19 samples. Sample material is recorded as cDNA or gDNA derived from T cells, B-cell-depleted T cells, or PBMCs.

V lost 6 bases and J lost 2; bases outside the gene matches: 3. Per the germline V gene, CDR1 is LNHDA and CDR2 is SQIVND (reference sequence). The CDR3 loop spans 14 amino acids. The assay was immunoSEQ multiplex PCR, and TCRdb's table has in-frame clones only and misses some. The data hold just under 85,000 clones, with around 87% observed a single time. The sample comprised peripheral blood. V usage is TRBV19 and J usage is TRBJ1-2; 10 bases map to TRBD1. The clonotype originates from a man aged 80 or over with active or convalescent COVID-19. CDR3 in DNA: TGTGCCAGTAGCTTGGGACAGGGGAACTATGGCTACACCTTC. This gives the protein CASSLGQGNYGYTF.